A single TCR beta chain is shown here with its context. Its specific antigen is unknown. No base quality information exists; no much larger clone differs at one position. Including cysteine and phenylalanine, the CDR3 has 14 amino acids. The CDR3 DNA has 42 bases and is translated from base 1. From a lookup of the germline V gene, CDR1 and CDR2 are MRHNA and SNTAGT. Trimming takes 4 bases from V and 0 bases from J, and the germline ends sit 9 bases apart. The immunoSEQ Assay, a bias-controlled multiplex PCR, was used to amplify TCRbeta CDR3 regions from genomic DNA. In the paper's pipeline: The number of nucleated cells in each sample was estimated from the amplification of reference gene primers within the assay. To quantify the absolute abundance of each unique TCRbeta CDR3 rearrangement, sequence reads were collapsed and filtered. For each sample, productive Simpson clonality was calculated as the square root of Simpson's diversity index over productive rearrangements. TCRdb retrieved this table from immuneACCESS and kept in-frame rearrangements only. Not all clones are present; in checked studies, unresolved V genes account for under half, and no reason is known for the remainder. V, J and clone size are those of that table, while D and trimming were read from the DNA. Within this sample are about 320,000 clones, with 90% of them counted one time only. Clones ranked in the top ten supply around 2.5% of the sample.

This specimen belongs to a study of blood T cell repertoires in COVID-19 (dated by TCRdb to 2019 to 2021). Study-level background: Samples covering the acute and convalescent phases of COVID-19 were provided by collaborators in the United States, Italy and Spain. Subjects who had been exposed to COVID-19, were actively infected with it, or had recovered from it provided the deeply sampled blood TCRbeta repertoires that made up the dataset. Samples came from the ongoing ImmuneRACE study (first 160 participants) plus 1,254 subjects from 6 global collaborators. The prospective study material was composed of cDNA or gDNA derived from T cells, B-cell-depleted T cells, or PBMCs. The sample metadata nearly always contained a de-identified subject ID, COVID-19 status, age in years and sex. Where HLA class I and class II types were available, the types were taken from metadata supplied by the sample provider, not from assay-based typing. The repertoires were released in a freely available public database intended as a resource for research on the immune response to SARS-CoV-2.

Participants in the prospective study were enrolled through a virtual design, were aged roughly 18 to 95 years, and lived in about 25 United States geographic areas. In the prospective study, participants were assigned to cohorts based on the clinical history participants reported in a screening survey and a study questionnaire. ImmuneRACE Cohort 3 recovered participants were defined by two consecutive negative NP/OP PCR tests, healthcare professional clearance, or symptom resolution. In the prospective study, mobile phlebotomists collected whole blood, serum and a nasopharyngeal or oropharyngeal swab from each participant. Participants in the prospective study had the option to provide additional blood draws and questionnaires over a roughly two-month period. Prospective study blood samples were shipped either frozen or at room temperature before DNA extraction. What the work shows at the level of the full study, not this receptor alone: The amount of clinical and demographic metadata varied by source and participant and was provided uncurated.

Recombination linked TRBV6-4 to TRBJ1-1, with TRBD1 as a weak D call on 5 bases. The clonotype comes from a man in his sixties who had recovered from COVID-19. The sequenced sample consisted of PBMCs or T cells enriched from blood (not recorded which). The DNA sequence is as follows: TGTGCCAGCAGTGCGCAAGGGGTGAACACTGAAGCTTTCTTT. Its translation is CASSAQGVNTEAFF.